One sample yielded the 4 T cell receptor beta chains listed below, sequenced in a study of blood T cell repertoires in COVID-19. Only in-frame clones appear in the TCRdb table, and some are missing; sequencing was by immunoSEQ multiplex PCR. The data contain 81,000 or so clones, 86% of them singletons. The sequenced sample consisted of peripheral blood. The receptors stem from a man over 45 with active COVID-19.

This clone was detected once. V is TRBV27 and J is TRBJ2-1; maybe TRBD2 (5 bases). From germline, CDR1 is MNHEY and CDR2 SMNVEV (reference sequence). CDR3 length: 14 residues. V lost 2 bases, J lost 7 bases, and 12 bases lay in between. The CDR3 DNA follows: TGTGCCAGCAGTTTACTTTTGGGCGGGAATGAGCAGTTCTTC. Protein sequence: CASSLLLGGNEQFF.

The CDR3 DNA reads as TGTGCCAGTAGGAATCCCGGGACACTTTACAATGAGCAGTTCTTC. Protein: CASRNPGTLYNEQFF. The chain combines TRBV19 with TRBJ2-1, with D possibly TRBD1 on 6 matching bases. The CDR3 contains 15 residues. The germline gives CDR1 LNHDA, CDR2 SQIVND (reference sequence). Trimming took 6 bases from V and 4 from J, leaving 16 bases between them.

The V gene is TRBV18, the J gene TRBJ1-5; D might be TRBD1 (5 bases). Germline-derived CDR1 and CDR2 are KGHSH and LQKENI. The CDR3 spans 14 residues. V shed 2 bases and J shed 6 bases, with 11 bases lying between them. The CDR3 DNA sequence: TGTGCCAGCTCACCAGATGGGGGGGGTCAGCCCCAGCATTTT. This encodes CASSPDGGGQPQHF.

The rearrangement uses TRBV6-2 or TRBV6-3 and TRBJ2-7, with 8 bases lining up with TRBD1. CDR3 length: 16 amino acids. Germline V gene data show CDR1 as MNHEY and CDR2 as SVGEGT. V shed 6 bases and J 0 bases; nucleotides not matched to a gene: 10. The CDR3 reads CASSDRQGANSYEQYF. The DNA for the CDR3 is TGTGCCAGCAGCGATAGGCAGGGGGCGAACTCCTACGAGCAGTACTTC.